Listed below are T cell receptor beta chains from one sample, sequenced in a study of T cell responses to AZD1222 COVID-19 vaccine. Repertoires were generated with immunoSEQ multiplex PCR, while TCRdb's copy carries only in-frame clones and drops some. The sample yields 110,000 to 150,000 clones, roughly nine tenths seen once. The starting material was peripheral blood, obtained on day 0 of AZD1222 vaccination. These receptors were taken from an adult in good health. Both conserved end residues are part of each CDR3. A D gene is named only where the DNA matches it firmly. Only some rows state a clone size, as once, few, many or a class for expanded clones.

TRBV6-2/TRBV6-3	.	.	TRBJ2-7	TGTGCCAGCAGTTACCCGACACGGGGGGCTTACGAGCAGTACTTC	CASSYPTRGAYEQYF
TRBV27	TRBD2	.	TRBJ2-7	TGTGCCAGCAGTTTTAGCGGGTTGGGGGAGCAGTACTTC	CASSFSGLGEQYF
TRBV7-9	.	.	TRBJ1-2	TGTGCCAGCAGCTTAGGTCTTCGGGACCCCTTATATGGCTACACCTTC	CASSLGLRDPLYGYTF
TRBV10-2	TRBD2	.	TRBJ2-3	TGCGCCAGCAGGATCGGGACTAGCGGGAGCACAGATACGCAGTATTTT	CASRIGTSGSTDTQYF
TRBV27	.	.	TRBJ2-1	TGTGCCAGCGGAGATAATGAGCAGTTCTTC	CASGDNEQFF
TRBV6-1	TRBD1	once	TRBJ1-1	TGTGCCAGCAGTGAAGCGGGGACAGGAGCCACTGAAGCTTTCTTT	CASSEAGTGATEAFF
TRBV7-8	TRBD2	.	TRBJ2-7	TGTGCCAGCAGCTTAGCCCAGGGACTAGCGGGCGACGAGCAGTACTTC	CASSLAQGLAGDEQYF
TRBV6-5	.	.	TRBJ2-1	TGTGCCAGCGGGGGACGAGTCGGATACAATGAGCAGTTCTTC	CASGGRVGYNEQFF
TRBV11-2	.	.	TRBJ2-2	TGTGCCAGCAGCCCCAGGGGAGCCGGGGAGCTGTTTTTT	CASSPRGAGELFF
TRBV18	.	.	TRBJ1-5	TGTGCCAGCTCACCAGTAGGGGGGGCCAGTCAGCCCCAGCATTTT	CASSPVGGASQPQHF
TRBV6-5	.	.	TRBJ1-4	TGTGCCAGCGGGCCCGGCAGGAATGAAAAACTGTTTTTT	CASGPGRNEKLFF
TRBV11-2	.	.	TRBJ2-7	TGTGCCAGCAGCTTAAGGGCTGGACCTAGCGTCTACGAGCAGTACTTC	CASSLRAGPSVYEQYF
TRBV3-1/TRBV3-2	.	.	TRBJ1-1	TGTGCCAGCAGCCAAGATCTAAGCACTGAAGCTTTCTTT	CASSQDLSTEAFF
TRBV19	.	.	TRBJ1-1	TGTGCCAGTTACGCGGGGTTGACTGAAGCTTTCTTT	CASYAGLTEAFF
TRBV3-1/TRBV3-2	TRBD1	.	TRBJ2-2	TGTGCCAGCAGCCCACGGACAGGGAGAGCTGCCGGGGAGCTGTTTTTT	CASSPRTGRAAGELFF
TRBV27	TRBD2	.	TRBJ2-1	TGTGCCAGCAGCGGGGGGACTAGCGGCAATGAGCAGTTCTTC	CASSGGTSGNEQFF
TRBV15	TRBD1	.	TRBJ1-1	TGTGCCACCAGCAGAGCGGGGACAGGGGTAACTGAAGCTTTCTTT	CATSRAGTGVTEAFF
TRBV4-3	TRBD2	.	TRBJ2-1	TGCGCCAGCAGCCAAGGGGCCGGCGGGAGGGCCGGGGAGCAGTTCTTC	CASSQGAGGRAGEQFF
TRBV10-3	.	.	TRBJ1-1	TGTGCCATCAGTGATCGCGGACAGTTGAACACTGAAGCTTTCTTT	CAISDRGQLNTEAFF
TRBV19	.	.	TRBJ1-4	TGTGCCAGACTAACAGGTGTTACGGGTTGGAGTGAAAAACTGTTTTTT	CARLTGVTGWSEKLFF
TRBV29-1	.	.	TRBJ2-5	TGCAGCGTTGAAGATCCGGGGGAACAAGAGACCCAGTACTTC	CSVEDPGEQETQYF
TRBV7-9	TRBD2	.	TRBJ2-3	TGTGCCAGCAGCTTAGCGGGAGGGTCTGATACGCAGTATTTT	CASSLAGGSDTQYF
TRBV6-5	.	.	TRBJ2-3	TGTGCCAGCGGAACGTCTACAAAGGGGGCAGATACGCAGTATTTT	CASGTSTKGADTQYF
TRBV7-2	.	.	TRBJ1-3	TGTGCCAGCAGCCCACGCCCGGGTGGAAACACCATATATTTT	CASSPRPGGNTIYF
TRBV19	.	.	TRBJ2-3	TGTGCCAGTAGTAGGGGGCTTGAAGATACGCAGTATTTT	CASSRGLEDTQYF
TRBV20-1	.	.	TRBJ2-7	TGCAGTGCTAGCGCGCCCTACGAGCAGTACTTC	CSASAPYEQYF
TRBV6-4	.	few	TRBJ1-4	TGTGCCAGCCGTCGAAAAGAGCCGAATGAAAAACTGTTTTTT	CASRRKEPNEKLFF
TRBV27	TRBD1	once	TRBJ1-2	TGTGCCAGCAGAGGGGGCGGTGGCTACACCTTC	CASRGGGGYTF